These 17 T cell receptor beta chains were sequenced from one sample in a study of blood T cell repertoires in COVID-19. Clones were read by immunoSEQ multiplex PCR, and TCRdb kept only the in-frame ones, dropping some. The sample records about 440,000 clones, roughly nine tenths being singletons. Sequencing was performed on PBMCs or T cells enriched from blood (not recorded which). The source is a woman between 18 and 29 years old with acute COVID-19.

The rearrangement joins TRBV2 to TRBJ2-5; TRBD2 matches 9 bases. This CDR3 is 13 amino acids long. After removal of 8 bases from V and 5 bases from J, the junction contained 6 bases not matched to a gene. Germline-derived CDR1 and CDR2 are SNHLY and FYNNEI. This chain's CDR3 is CASCSSGAETQYF. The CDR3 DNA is TGTGCCAGCTGCTCTAGCGGGGCTGAGACCCAGTACTTC. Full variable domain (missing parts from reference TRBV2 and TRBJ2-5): EPEVTQTPSHQVTQMGQEVILRCVPISNHLYFYWYRQILGQKVEFLVSFYNNEISEKSEIFDDQFSVERPDGSNFTLKIRSTKLEDSAMYFCASCSSGAETQYFGPGTRLLVL.

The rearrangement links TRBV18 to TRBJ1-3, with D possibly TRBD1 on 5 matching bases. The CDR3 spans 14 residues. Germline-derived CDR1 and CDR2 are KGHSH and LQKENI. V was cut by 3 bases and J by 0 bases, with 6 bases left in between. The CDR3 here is CASSPGPSGNTIYF. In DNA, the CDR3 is TGTGCCAGCTCACCGGGGCCCTCTGGAAACACCATATATTTT.

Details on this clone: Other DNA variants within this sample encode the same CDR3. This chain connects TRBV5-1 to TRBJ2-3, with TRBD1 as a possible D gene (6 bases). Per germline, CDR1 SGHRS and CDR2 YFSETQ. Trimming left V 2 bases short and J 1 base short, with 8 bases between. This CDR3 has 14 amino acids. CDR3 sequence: CASSFAGGTDTQYF. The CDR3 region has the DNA TGCGCCAGCAGCTTTGCAGGGGGCACAGATACGCAGTATTTT.

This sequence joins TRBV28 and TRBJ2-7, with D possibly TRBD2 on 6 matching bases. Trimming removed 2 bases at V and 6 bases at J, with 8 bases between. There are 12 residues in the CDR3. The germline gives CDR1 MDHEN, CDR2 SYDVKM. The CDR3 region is CASSLVGGEQYF. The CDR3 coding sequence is TGTGCCAGCAGTTTAGTGGGGGGCGAGCAGTACTTC.

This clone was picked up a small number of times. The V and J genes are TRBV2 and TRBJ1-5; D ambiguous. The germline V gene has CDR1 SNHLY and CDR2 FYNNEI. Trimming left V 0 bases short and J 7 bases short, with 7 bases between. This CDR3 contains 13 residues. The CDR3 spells CASSEALLQPQHF. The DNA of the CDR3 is TGTGCCAGCAGTGAAGCGCTTCTACAGCCCCAGCATTTT.

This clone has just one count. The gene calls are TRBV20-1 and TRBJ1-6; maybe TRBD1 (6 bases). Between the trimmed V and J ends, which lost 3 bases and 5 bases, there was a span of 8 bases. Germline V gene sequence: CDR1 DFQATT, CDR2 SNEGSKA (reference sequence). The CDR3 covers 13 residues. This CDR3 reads CSASGQHNSPLHF. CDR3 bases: TGCAGTGCTAGTGGACAGCATAATTCACCCCTCCACTTT.

The CDR3 sequence: CASSSGGEAGGYTF. CDR3 DNA sequence: TGTGCCAGCAGCTCGGGGGGGGAGGCCGGTGGCTACACCTTC. This rearrangement joins TRBV7-2 to TRBJ1-2; maybe TRBD1 (5 bases). The CDR3 has 14 residues. V lost 4 bases, J lost 7 bases, and 16 bases lay in between. Germline V gives CDR1 SGHTA, CDR2 FQGNSA.

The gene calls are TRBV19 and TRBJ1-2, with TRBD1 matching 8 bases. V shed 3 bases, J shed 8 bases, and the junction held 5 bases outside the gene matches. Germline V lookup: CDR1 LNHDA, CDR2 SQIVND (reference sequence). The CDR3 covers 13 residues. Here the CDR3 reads CASSMVSGGGYTF. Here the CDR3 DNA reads TGTGCCAGTAGTATGGTGTCAGGGGGCGGCTACACCTTC. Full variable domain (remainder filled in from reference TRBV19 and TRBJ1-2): DGGITQSPKYLFRKEGQNVTLSCEQNLNHDAMYWYRQDPGQGLRLIYYSQIVNDFQKGDIAEGYSVSREKKESFPLTVTSAQKNPTAFYLCASSMVSGGGYTFGSGTRLTVV.

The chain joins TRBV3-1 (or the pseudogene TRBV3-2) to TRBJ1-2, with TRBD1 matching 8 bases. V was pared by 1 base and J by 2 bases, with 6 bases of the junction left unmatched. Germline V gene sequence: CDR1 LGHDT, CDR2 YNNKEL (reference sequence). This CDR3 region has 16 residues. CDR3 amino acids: CASSQGRRGRNYGYTF. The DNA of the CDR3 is TGTGCCAGCAGCCAAGGTCGCAGGGGGCGAAACTATGGCTACACCTTC.

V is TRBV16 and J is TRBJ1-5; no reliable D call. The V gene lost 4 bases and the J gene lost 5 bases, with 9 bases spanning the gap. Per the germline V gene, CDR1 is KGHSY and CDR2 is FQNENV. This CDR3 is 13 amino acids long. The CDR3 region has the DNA TGTGCCAGCAGCCTCAGGAGGGATCAGCCCCAGCATTTT. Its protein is CASSLRRDQPQHF.

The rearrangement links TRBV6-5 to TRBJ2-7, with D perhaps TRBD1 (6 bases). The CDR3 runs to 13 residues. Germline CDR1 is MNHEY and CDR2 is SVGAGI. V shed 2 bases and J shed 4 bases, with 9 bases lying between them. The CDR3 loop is CASSYQDRYEQYF. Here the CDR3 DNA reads TGTGCCAGCAGTTACCAGGACAGATACGAGCAGTACTTC.

The DNA for the CDR3 is TGTGCCAGCAGCTTGGACGCGACAGGAGAGACCCAGTACTTC. Protein sequence: CASSLDATGETQYF. The chain carries TRBV5-4 and TRBJ2-5; TRBD1 might be the D (6 bases). The CDR3 runs to 14 residues. The V and J ends lost 0 bases and 4 bases respectively, with 10 bases between them. Germline V lookup: CDR1 SGHNT, CDR2 YYREEE (reference sequence).

CDR3 coding DNA: TGTGCCAGCAGCTCTAGCGGGAGCACAGATACGCAGTATTTT. Translation: CASSSSGSTDTQYF. This chain joins TRBV11-2 and TRBJ2-3; 8 bases match TRBD2. The germline CDR1 and CDR2 sequences are SGHAT and FQNNGV. Trimming took 4 bases from V and 0 from J; bases not matched to a gene: 0. The CDR3 covers 14 residues.

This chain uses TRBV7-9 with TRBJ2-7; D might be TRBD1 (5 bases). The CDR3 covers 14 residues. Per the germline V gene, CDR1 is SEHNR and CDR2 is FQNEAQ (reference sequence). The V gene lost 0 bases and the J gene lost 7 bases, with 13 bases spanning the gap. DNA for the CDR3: TGTGCCAGCAGCTTAGCATCTCAGGGTGGTGAGCAGTACTTC. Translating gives CASSLASQGGEQYF.

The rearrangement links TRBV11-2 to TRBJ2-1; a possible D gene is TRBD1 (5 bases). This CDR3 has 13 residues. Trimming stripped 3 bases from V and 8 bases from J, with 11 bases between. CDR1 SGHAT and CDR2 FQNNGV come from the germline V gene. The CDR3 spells CASSFPGSHEQFF. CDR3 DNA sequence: TGTGCCAGCAGCTTCCCAGGGTCCCATGAGCAGTTCTTC.

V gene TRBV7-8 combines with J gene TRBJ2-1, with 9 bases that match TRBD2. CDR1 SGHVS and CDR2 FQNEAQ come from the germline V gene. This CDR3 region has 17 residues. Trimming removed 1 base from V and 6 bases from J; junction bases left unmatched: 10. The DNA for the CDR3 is TGTGCCAGCAGCTTAGATTCGGCGGGAGGGCTCAGCAATGAGCAGTTCTTC. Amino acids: CASSLDSAGGLSNEQFF.

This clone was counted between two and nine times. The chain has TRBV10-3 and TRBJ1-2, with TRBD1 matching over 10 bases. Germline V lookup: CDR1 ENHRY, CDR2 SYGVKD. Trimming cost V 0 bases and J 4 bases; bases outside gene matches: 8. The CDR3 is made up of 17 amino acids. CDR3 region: CAISESIVRDRGYGYTF. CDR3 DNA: TGTGCCATCAGTGAGTCGATTGTTAGGGACAGGGGCTATGGCTACACCTTC.